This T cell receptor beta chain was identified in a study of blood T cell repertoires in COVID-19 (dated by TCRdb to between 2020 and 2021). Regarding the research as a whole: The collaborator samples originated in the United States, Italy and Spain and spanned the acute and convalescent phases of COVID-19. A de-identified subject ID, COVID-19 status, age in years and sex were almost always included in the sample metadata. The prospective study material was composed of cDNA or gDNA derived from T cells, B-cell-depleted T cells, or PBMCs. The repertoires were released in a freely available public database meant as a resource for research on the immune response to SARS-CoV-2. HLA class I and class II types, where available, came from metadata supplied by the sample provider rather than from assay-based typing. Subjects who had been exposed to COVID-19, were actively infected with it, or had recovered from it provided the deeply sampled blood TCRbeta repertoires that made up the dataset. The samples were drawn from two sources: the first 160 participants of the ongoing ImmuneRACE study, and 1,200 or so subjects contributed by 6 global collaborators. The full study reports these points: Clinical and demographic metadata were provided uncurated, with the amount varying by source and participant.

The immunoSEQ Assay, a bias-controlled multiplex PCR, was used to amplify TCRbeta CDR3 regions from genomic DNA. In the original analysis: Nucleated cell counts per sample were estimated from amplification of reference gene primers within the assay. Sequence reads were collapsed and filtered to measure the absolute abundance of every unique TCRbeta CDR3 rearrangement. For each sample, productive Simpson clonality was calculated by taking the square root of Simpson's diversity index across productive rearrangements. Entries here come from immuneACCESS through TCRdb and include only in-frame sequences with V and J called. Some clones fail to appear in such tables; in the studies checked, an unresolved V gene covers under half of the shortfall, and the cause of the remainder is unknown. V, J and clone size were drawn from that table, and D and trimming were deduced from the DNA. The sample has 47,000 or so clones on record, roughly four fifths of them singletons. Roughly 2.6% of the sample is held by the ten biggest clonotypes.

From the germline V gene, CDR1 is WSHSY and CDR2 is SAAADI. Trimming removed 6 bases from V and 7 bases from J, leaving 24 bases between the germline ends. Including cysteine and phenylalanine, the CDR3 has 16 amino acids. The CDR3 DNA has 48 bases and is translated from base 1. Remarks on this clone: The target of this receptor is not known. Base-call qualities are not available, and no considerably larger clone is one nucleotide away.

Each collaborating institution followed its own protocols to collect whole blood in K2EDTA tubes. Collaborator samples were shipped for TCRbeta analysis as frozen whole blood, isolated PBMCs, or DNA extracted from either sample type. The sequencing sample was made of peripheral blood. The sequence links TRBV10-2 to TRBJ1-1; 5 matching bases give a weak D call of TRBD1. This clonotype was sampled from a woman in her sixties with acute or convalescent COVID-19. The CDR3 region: CASRGGSRADPFEAFF. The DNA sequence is TGCGCCAGCAGGGGGGGGTCCAGGGCCGACCCATTTGAAGCTTTCTTT.